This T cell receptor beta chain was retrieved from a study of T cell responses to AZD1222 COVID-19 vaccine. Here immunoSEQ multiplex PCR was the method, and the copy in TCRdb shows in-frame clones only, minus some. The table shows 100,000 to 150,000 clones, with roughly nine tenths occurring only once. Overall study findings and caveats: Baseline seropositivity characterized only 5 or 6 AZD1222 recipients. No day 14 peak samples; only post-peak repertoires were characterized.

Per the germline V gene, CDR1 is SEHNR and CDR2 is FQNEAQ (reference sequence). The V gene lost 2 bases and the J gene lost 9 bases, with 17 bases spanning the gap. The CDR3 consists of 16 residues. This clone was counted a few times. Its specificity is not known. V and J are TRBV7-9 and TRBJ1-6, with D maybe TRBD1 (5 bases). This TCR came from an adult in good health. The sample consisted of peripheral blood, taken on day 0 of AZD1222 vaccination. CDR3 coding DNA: TGTGCCAGCAGCTTATTCCAGGGCTTAAAGAGTTCACCCCTCCACTTT. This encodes CASSLFQGLKSSPLHF.